The clone carrying this T cell receptor beta chain was recorded at least ten times. These data come from a study of T cells in Graves' hyperthyroidism and ophthalmopathy. CDR3 length: 14 amino acids. Per germline, CDR1 MDHEN and CDR2 SYDVKM. V lost 4 bases and J lost 6; bases outside the gene matches: 6. The CDR3 regions of TCR beta were amplified from RNA transcripts. In the first-round RT-PCR of the TCR CDR3, the HTBI primer set was used. MiXCR, applied by TCRdb to the multiplex PCR reads, yields one record per CDR3 protein. The table includes 500,000 or so distinct CDR3 sequences, about a sixth detected once.

The chain uses TRBV28 and TRBJ2-1; TRBD2 agrees at 7 bases. The source of this sequence is a woman between 18 and 30 years old with Graves' ophthalmopathy. The sequenced sample consisted of blood. The CDR3 spells CASSSREVGNEQFF. In DNA form, the CDR3 reads TGTGCCAGCAGTTCCCGGGAGGTGGGCAATGAGCAGTTCTTC.